What follows is one TCR beta chain and its context. Its target is unknown. Data came from immunoSEQ multiplex PCR; TCRdb stores just in-frame clones and leaves some out. Of 740,000 or so clones listed, roughly 73% were seen once; the top ten hold 1.5% to 2%. The data were obtained in a study of shared clonotypes between healthy human individuals. There are 15 residues in the CDR3. Germline V gives CDR1 SGHNT, CDR2 YYREEE (reference sequence). V was clipped by 4 bases and J by 6 bases; unmatched bases: 12. Study-level findings and limits: Large sequencing depth failed to make sorted-subset sequencing complete, rarefaction showed.

V gene TRBV5-4 combines with J gene TRBJ1-2, with 7 bases aligning to TRBD1. The sample taken for sequencing was memory CD4+ T cells sorted from blood. Subset: CD45RA-negative fraction. This clonotype was sampled from a woman aged 25 to 39 in good health. CDR3 in amino acids: CASSPQLQGGNGYTF. The CDR3 DNA sequence: TGTGCCAGCAGCCCCCAGCTCCAGGGGGGTAATGGCTACACCTTC.